The 18 T cell receptor beta chains in this list originate from one sample, sequenced in a study of human T cells and chemical hapten exposure. TCRdb re-called the RACE reads with MiXCR, one entry per CDR3 protein. The sample includes some 380,000 distinct CDR3 sequences, nearly 5% of them seen just once. The time point is: patch test 1, 2 weeks after DPC sensitization. Documented treatment: therapeutic diphenylcyclopropenone sensitization with weekly scalp DPC. The source was whole blood, collected in connection with sensitization to the hapten diphenylcyclopropenone (DPC). Receptors originate from a woman aged 50 to 60 with alopecia areata. Some clones in this sample may be carry-over from other donors' samples.

V usage is TRBV2 and J usage is TRBJ2-7, with D unclear. Germline V gene sequence: CDR1 SNHLY, CDR2 FYNNEI. V was clipped by 6 bases and J by 4 bases, with 16 bases between them. The CDR3 loop spans 14 amino acids. Written as DNA, the CDR3 is TGTGCCAGCAGAGACGGGCCCTCCCTGTACGAGCAGTACTTC. Residues: CASRDGPSLYEQYF.

At least ten counts were recorded for this clonotype. V is TRBV10-3 and J is TRBJ2-3, with no clear D. The V gene's germline CDR1 is ENHRY and CDR2 SYGVKD. Trimming took off 4 bases at V and 2 bases at J, with 7 bases between the two ends. This CDR3 is built from 13 residues. The chain's CDR3 is CAISGESTDTQYF. CDR3 nucleotide sequence: TGTGCCATCAGTGGGGAATCCACAGATACGCAGTATTTT.

This chain links TRBV6-5 with TRBJ1-2; 7 bases fit TRBD1. The germline gives CDR1 MNHEY, CDR2 SVGAGI. Trimming at V came to 6 bases and at J to 8 bases, leaving 3 bases not matched to a gene. The CDR3 is 11 residues long. CDR3 region: CASRGTVGYTF. The CDR3 region has the DNA TGTGCCAGCAGGGGGACAGTCGGCTACACCTTC.

This clonotype was observed a handful of times. The J gene is TRBJ2-5, the V gene TRBV7-2, with no clear D. Trimming shortened V by 4 bases and J by 4 bases, and 16 bases separated the two germline ends. CDR3 size: 15 residues. Germline V gene data show CDR1 as SGHTA and CDR2 as FQGNSA. The CDR3 sequence: CASSSDWTETETQYF. The CDR3 coding sequence is TGTGCCAGCAGCTCTGACTGGACCGAAACAGAGACCCAGTACTTC.

This chain joins TRBV5-6 and TRBJ1-5, with 8 bases lining up with TRBD1. The CDR3 runs 17 residues. V shed 4 bases, J shed 0 bases, and the junction held 9 bases outside the gene matches. Looked up from germline, CDR1 is SGHDT and CDR2 is YYEEEE. Here the CDR3 reads CASSRPDRGFSNQPQHF. The CDR3 DNA follows: TGTGCCAGCAGCAGACCCGACAGGGGCTTTAGCAATCAGCCCCAGCATTTT.

In its sample, this clonotype was seen many times. The chain combines TRBV7-8 with TRBJ2-4, with 7 bases identical to TRBD1. The junction had 10 bases not matched to a gene; V was cut back by 4 bases and J by 7 bases. This CDR3 contains 15 residues. Looked up from germline, CDR1 is SGHVS and CDR2 is FQNEAQ. CDR3 DNA: TGTGCCAGCAGCTCGGGCGACAGGGCGGCGAACATTCAGTACTTC. Translation: CASSSGDRAANIQYF.

The gene calls are TRBV9 and TRBJ2-1, with D possibly TRBD2 on 6 matching bases. This CDR3 contains 13 residues. The germline V and J ends were trimmed by 7 bases and 10 bases, with 18 bases remaining between them. Germline values: CDR1 SGDLS, CDR2 YYNGEE. CDR3 sequence: CASGGIARKEQFF. CDR3 bases: TGTGCCAGCGGGGGGATTGCCCGGAAGGAGCAGTTCTTC.

This clonotype has just a few counts. The chain recombines TRBV7-2 with TRBJ2-3, with D perhaps assigned TRBD1 or TRBD2 (6 bases each). V lost 5 bases and J lost 1, with 13 bases in between. CDR3 size: 15 residues. In germline, CDR1 is SGHTA, CDR2 FQGNSA. The CDR3 loop reads CASSPRGVGTDTQYF. For the CDR3, the DNA is TGTGCCAGCAGCCCAAGGGGGGTCGGCACAGATACGCAGTATTTT.

Many counts were recorded for this clonotype. The chain joins TRBV9 to TRBJ1-2; 8 bases match TRBD1. Germline-derived CDR1 and CDR2 are SGDLS and YYNGEE. The junction had 11 bases not matched to a gene; V was cut back by 6 bases and J by 7 bases. This CDR3 spans 14 amino acids. Written as DNA, the CDR3 is TGTGCCAGCAAACCCCCGACAGGGGTTGGTGGCTACACCTTC. It codes for CASKPPTGVGGYTF.

This clonotype was observed at least ten times. The V gene is TRBV13, the J gene TRBJ2-1, with TRBD1 matching 9 bases. CDR3 length equals 13 residues. V was pared by 4 bases and J by 7 bases, with 2 bases of the junction left unmatched. The germline gives CDR1 PRHDT, CDR2 FYEKMQ (reference sequence). The CDR3 here is CASSSGTGNEQFF. CDR3 DNA: TGTGCCAGCAGCTCCGGGACAGGGAATGAGCAGTTCTTC.

This clonotype was counted ten times or more. The V call is TRBV18, the J call TRBJ1-2; D remains ambiguous. Between the trimmed V and J ends, which lost 4 bases and 7 bases, there was a span of 10 bases. This CDR3 is 12 amino acids long. Germline lookup yields CDR1 KGHSH and CDR2 LQKENI. In DNA, the CDR3 is TGTGCCAGCTCACAAGGGTCAGGTGGCTACACCTTC. It specifies CASSQGSGGYTF.

This clonotype was found many times. V is TRBV6-6 and J is TRBJ1-6; 7 bases align to TRBD1. The CDR3 is made up of 15 amino acids. The V gene's germline CDR1 is MNHNY and CDR2 SVGAGI (reference sequence). After removal of 7 bases from V and 7 bases from J, the junction contained 10 bases not matched to a gene. This CDR3 reads CASTPPGQRNSPLHF. The CDR3 coding sequence is TGTGCCAGCACCCCACCGGGACAGAGGAATTCACCCCTCCACTTT.

This clonotype was recorded many times. The chain employs TRBV11-2 and TRBJ2-5, with 7 positions matching TRBD1. CDR3 size: 16 residues. The ends lost 4 bases at V and 5 bases at J; junction bases unmatched: 13. The germline V gene has CDR1 SGHAT and CDR2 FQNNGV. The CDR3 here is CASSSPGQPAEETQYF. The CDR3, as DNA: TGTGCCAGCAGCTCGCCGGGACAGCCAGCGGAGGAGACCCAGTACTTC.

This clonotype was seen many times. This chain joins TRBV5-5 and TRBJ1-1; TRBD1 matches at 9 bases. With V trimmed by 5 bases and J by 6 bases, 8 bases remained unmatched. Germline assignment: CDR1 SGHKS and CDR2 YYEKEE (reference sequence). The CDR3 has 14 residues. CDR3 sequence reads: CASSPQGAKAEAFF. The CDR3 bases are TGTGCCAGCAGTCCACAGGGGGCGAAGGCTGAAGCTTTCTTT.

This clonotype was seen repeatedly, ten times or more. This rearrangement joins TRBV20-1 to TRBJ2-3, with a weak D call TRBD2 (5 bases). The length of the CDR3 is 11 residues. Germline lookup yields CDR1 DFQATT and CDR2 SNEGSKA (reference sequence). Trimming cost V 3 bases and J 6 bases, with 7 bases left between them. This CDR3 reads CSASWEDTQYF. CDR3 DNA sequence: TGCAGTGCTAGTTGGGAGGATACGCAGTATTTT.

This clonotype was recorded many times. The V call is TRBV25-1, the J call TRBJ1-1; D possibly corresponds to TRBD1 (5 bases). Trimming removed 7 bases from V and 4 bases from J, with 13 bases in between. The CDR3 consists of 13 residues. Germline CDR1 is MGHDK and CDR2 is SYGVNS. CDR3 nucleotides: TGTGCCAGCATCCCTGGGGCGAGCACTGAAGCTTTCTTT. Its protein product is CASIPGASTEAFF.

This clonotype appeared a few times. This rearrangement joins TRBV27 to TRBJ2-1; 7 bases align to TRBD1. The CDR3 consists of 16 residues. Germline assignment: CDR1 MNHEY and CDR2 SMNVEV (reference sequence). With V trimmed by 5 bases and J by 2 bases, 9 bases remained unmatched. The CDR3 protein is CASSLRTGAPYNEQFF. CDR3 in DNA: TGTGCCAGCAGTCTCCGTACAGGGGCCCCCTACAATGAGCAGTTCTTC.

This clonotype was counted between two and nine times. The chain is built from TRBV29-1 and TRBJ2-3; 11 bases are shared with TRBD1. The CDR3 spans 14 residues. Trimming removed 7 bases from V and 10 bases from J; junction bases left unmatched: 13. CDR1 is SQVTM and CDR2 is ANQGSEA in the germline V gene. CDR3 coding DNA: TGCAGCGCCCTCCGGGACAGGGGGAATACGGCGCAGTATTTT. Translation: CSALRDRGNTAQYF.